This T cell receptor beta chain derives from a study of blood T cells in healthy people across ages. A sample-barcoded 5' primer and a J-beta primer mix were used in a second PCR of roughly 7 to 11 cycles. Each single sample gave us at least 2.5 million CDR3-containing paired-end reads. One entry per CDR3 protein, called by TCRdb with MiXCR from the 5' RACE reads. The sample holds fewer than 2,000,000 distinct CDR3 sequences; roughly a third are singletons and the top ten take around 11%. Study outcomes and limitations: Aged donors had fewer naive CD4+ cells and lower diversity than long-lived donors. TCR beta diversity, measured per million T cells, fell in a roughly linear way with age.

This clonotype was seen only a few times. Its antigen is unidentified. V shed 8 bases and J 2 bases; nucleotides not matched to a gene: 6. The CDR3 has 15 amino acids. Germline CDR1 is ENHRY and CDR2 is SYGVKD. This clonotype was sampled from a woman aged 30 to 39 in good health. The chain uses TRBV10-3 and TRBJ2-5, with TRBD2 matching over 12 bases. The specimen was blood. In DNA, the CDR3 is TGTGCCATCTCTAGCGGGAGGGGGTCTCAAGAGACCCAGTACTTC. Its translation: CAISSGRGSQETQYF.